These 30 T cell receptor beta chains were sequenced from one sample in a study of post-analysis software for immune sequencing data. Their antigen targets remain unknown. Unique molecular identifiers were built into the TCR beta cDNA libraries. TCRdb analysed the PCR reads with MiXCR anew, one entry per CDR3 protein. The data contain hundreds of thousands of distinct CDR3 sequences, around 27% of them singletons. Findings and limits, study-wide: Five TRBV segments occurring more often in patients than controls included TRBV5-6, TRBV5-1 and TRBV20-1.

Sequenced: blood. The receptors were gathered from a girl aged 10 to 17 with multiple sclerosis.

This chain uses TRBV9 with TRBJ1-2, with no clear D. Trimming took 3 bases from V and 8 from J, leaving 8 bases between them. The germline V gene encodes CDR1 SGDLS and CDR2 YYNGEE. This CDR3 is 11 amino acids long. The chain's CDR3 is CASSDRSGYTF. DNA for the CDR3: TGTGCCAGCAGCGATCGGAGCGGCTACACCTTC.

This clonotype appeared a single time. The CDR3: CASSLWPGIMNTEAFF. CDR3 nucleotides: TGTGCCAGCAGTTTATGGCCAGGAATTATGAACACTGAAGCTTTCTTT. The J gene is TRBJ1-1, the V gene TRBV27; D is unclear. Germline V gene sequence: CDR1 MNHEY, CDR2 SMNVEV (reference sequence). The CDR3 runs 16 residues. V was pared by 1 base and J by 0 bases, with 12 bases between.

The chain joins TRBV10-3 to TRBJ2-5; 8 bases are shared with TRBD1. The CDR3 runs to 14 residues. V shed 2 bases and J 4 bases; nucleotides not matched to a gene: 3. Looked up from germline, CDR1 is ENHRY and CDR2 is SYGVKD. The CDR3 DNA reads TGTGCCATCAGTGAGGCAGGGGGCGGAGAGACCCAGTACTTC. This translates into CAISEAGGGETQYF.

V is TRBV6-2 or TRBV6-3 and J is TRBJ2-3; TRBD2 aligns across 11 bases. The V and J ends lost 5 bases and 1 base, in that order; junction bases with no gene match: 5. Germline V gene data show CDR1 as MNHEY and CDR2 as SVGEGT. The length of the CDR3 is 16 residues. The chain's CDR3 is CASSPTSGRRTDTQYF. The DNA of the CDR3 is TGTGCCAGCAGTCCAACTAGCGGGAGACGCACAGATACGCAGTATTTT.

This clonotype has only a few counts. In DNA, the CDR3 is TGTGCCAGCAGCGTCCACAGCGGACCCTACGAGCAGTACTTC. Translated: CASSVHSGPYEQYF. V gene TRBV7-2 combines with J gene TRBJ2-7; tentatively, D is TRBD2 (5 bases). The CDR3 has 14 amino acids. V dropped 5 bases and J dropped 2 bases, with 13 bases sitting between them. Germline V gene sequence: CDR1 SGHTA, CDR2 FQGNSA.

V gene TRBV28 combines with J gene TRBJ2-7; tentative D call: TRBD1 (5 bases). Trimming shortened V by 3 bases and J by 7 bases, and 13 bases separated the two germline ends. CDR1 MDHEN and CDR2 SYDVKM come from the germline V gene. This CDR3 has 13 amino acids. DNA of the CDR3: TGTGCCAGCAGTTTGGGGCAGCGTACTGAGCAGTACTTC. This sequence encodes CASSLGQRTEQYF.

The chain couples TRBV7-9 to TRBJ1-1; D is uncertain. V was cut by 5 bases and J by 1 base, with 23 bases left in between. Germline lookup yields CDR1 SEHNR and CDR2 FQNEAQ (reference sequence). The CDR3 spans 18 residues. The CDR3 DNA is TGTGCCAGCAGCAGAATGGGCTCGGGTGGCCGGGAGAACACTGAAGCTTTCTTT. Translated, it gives CASSRMGSGGRENTEAFF.

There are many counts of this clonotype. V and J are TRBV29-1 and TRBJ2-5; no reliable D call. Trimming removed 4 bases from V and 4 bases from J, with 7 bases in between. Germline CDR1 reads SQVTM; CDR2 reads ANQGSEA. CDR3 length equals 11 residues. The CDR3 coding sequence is TGCAGCGTTGGAGGAGCAGAGACCCAGTACTTC. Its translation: CSVGGAETQYF. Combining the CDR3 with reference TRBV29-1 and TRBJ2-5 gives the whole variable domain SAVISQKPSRDICQRGTSLTIQCQVDSQVTMMFWYRQQPGQSLTLIATANQGSEATYESGFVIDKFPISRPNLTFSTLTVSNMSPEDSSIYLCSVGGAETQYFGPGTRLLVL.

The CDR3 spells CASRRPPSEQYF. CDR3 nucleotides: TGTGCCAGCAGGAGGCCTCCCAGCGAGCAGTACTTC. The chain recombines TRBV28 with TRBJ2-5; D is unresolved. TRBJ2-7 explains the end of the DNA better; the J call may be wrong. Germline lookup yields CDR1 MDHEN and CDR2 SYDVKM. The CDR3 length is 12 residues.

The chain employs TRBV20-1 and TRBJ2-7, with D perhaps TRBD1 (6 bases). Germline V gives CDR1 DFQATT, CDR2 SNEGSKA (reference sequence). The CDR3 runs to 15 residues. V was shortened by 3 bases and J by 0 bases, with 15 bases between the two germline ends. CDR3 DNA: TGCAGTGCTAGTGGACAGACCATCTCCTCCTACGAGCAGTACTTC. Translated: CSASGQTISSYEQYF.

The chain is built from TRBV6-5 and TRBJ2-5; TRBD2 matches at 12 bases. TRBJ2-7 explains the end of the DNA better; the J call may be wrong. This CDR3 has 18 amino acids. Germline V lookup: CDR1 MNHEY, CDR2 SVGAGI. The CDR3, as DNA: TGTGCCAGCAGTTACATGACTAGCGGGAGCGTCGGGCACTACGAGCAGTACTTC. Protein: CASSYMTSGSVGHYEQYF.

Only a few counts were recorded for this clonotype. The CDR3 region is CASSRQSGEQYF. DNA of the CDR3: TGTGCCAGCAGCCGCCAGTCCGGCGAGCAGTACTTC. The chain couples TRBV9 to TRBJ2-7, with D unresolved. In germline, CDR1 is SGDLS, CDR2 YYNGEE. The V end lost 4 bases, the J end lost 6 bases, and 11 bases lay between the germline ends. CDR3 length: 12 residues.

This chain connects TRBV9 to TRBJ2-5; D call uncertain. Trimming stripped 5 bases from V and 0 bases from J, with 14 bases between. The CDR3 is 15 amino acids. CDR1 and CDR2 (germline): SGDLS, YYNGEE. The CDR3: CASRDIRSYQETQYF. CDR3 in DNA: TGTGCCAGCAGAGATATCAGGAGCTACCAAGAGACCCAGTACTTC. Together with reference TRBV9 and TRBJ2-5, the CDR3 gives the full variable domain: DSGVTQTPKHLITATGQRVTLRCSPRSGDLSVYWYQQSLDQGLQFLIQYYNGEERAKGNILERFSAQQFPDLHSELNLSSLELGDSALYFCASRDIRSYQETQYFGPGTRLLVL.

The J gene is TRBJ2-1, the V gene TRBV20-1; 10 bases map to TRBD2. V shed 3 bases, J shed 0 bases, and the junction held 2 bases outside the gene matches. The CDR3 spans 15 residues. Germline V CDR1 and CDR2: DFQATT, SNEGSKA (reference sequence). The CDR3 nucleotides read TGCAGTGCTAGTCCTAGCGGGAGCTCCTACAATGAGCAGTTCTTC. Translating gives CSASPSGSSYNEQFF.

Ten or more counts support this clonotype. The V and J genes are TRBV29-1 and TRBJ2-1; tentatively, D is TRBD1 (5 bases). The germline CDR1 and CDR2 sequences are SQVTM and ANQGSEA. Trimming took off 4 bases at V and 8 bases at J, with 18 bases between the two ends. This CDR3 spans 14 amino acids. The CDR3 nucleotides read TGCAGCGTTGCCGGGCAGGGAACATCCCATGAGCAGTTCTTC. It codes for CSVAGQGTSHEQFF.

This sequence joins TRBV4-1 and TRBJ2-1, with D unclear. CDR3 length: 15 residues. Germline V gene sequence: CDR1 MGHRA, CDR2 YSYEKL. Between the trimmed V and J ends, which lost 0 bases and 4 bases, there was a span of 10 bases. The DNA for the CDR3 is TGCGCCAGCAGCCAAGAGGGGATAGGGTACAATGAGCAGTTCTTC. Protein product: CASSQEGIGYNEQFF.

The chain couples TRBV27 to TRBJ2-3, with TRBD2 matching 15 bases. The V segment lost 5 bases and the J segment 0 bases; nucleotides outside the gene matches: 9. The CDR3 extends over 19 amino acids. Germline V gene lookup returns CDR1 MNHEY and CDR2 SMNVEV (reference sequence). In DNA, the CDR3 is TGTGCCAGCAGTCTCTCGGGACTAGCGGGGGGCCGAAGCACAGATACGCAGTATTTT. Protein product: CASSLSGLAGGRSTDTQYF.

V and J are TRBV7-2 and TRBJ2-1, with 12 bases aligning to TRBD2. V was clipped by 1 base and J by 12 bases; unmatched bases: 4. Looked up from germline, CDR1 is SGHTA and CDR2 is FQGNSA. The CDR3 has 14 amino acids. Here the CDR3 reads CASSLDLAGGRQFF. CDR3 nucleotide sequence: TGTGCCAGCAGCTTAGATCTAGCGGGGGGGCGGCAGTTCTTC.

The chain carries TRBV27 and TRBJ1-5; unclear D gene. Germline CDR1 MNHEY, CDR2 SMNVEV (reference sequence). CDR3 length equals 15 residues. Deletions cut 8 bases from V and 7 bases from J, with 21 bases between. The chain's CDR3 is CASSTFPGLGQPQHF. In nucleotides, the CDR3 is TGTGCCAGCTCGACTTTTCCGGGATTAGGGCAGCCCCAGCATTTT.

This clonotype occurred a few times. The CDR3 DNA sequence: TGTGCCAGCAGCGCCAATAGCGGGAGCTCCTTGGATGAGCAGTTCTTC. It codes for CASSANSGSSLDEQFF. The V gene is TRBV9, the J gene TRBJ2-1, with 9 bases that match TRBD2. The CDR3 totals 16 residues. V trimming: 3 bases; J trimming: 8 bases; junction bases outside the gene matches: 12. Germline V gene sequence: CDR1 SGDLS, CDR2 YYNGEE.

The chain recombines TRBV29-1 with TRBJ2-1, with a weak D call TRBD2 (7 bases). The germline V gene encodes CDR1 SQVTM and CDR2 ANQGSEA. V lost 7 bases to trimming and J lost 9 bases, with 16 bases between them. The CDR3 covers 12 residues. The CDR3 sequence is CSAGEGGIEQFF. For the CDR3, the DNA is TGCAGCGCCGGGGAGGGGGGGATTGAGCAGTTCTTC.

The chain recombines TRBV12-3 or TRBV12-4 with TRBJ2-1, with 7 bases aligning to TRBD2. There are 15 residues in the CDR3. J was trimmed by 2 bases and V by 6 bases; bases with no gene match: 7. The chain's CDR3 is CASRHSGSPYNEQFF. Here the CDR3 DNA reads TGTGCCAGCAGGCATAGCGGGTCCCCCTACAATGAGCAGTTCTTC.

CDR3 coding DNA: TGTGCCAGCAGCCAAGCCCCAGTGGACCCTGGCAATGAGCAGTTCTTC. Translated: CASSQAPVDPGNEQFF. V is TRBV3-1 and J is TRBJ2-1; D gene unclear. The ends were cut back, 1 base at V and 6 bases at J, with 16 bases in the middle. The CDR3 is 16 amino acids. The V gene's germline CDR1 is LGHDT and CDR2 YNNKEL (reference sequence).

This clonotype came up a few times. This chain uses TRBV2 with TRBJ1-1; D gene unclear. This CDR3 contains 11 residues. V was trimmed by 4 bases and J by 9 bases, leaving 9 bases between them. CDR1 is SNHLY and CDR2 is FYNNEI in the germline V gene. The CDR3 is CASSGSPQAFF. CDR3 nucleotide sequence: TGTGCCAGCAGTGGAAGCCCTCAAGCTTTCTTT.

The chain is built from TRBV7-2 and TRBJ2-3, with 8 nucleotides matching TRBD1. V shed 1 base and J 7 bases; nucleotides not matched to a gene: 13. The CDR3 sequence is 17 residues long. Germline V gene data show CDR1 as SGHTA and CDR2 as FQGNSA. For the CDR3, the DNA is TGTGCCAGCAGCTTAGGGGTCTTGAGACAGGGGTCCCATACGCAGTATTTT. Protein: CASSLGVLRQGSHTQYF.

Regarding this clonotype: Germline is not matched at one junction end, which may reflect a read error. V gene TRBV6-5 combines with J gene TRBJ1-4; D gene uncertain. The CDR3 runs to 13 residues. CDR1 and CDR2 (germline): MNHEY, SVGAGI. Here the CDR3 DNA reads TGTGCCAGCAGTAGAGGAGTTAATGACAAACTGTTTTTT. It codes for CASSRGVNDKLFF.

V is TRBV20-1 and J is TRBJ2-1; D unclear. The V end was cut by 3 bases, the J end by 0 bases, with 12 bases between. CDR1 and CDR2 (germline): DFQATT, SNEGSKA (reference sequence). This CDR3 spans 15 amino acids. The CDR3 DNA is TGCAGTGCTAGCCCTAGTGAAGTCTCCTACAATGAGCAGTTCTTC. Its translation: CSASPSEVSYNEQFF.

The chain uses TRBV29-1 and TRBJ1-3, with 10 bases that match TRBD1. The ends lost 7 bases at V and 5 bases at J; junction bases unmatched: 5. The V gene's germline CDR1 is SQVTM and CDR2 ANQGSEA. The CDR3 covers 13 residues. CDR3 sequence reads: CSGWDRGRNTIYF. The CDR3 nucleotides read TGCAGCGGCTGGGACAGGGGTCGAAACACCATATATTTT. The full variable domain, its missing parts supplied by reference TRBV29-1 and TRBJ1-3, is SAVISQKPSRDICQRGTSLTIQCQVDSQVTMMFWYRQQPGQSLTLIATANQGSEATYESGFVIDKFPISRPNLTFSTLTVSNMSPEDSSIYLCSGWDRGRNTIYFGEGSWLTVV.

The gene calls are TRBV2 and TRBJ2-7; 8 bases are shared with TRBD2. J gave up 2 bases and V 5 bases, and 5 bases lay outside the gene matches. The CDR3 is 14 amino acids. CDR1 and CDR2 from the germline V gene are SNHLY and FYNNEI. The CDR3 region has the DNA TGTGCCAGCAGTTTCCAGCGGGGGACCTACGAGCAGTACTTC. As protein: CASSFQRGTYEQYF.

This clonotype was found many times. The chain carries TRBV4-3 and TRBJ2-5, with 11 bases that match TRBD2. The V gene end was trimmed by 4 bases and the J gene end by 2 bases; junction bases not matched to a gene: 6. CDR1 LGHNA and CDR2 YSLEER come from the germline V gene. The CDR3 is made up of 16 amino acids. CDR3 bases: TGCGCCAGCAGCCCCGGGACTAGCGGAGTGCAAGAGACCCAGTACTTC. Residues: CASSPGTSGVQETQYF.